This entry describes one T cell receptor (beta chain). Its specificity is unknown. This sample is part of a study of monozygotic twins with inflammatory bowel disease. Germline V gene data show CDR1 as LGHDT and CDR2 as YNNKEL (reference sequence). This CDR3 spans 13 amino acids. Broader study findings: IBD patients had lower TCRbeta diversity (inverse Simpson) than healthy co-twins.

Template switching introduced UMIs that contain a 6-nucleotide sample barcode. For each CDR3 protein, TCRdb gives one entry from its re-call of the 5' RACE reads, without DNA. The sample totals about 210,000 distinct CDR3 sequences. This clonotype originated in a human donor with ulcerative colitis or Crohn's disease, or a healthy co-twin of an affected twin (not recorded which). The chain links TRBV3-1 to TRBJ1-2. The sample consisted of blood. This CDR3 is CASSQAANYGYTF.